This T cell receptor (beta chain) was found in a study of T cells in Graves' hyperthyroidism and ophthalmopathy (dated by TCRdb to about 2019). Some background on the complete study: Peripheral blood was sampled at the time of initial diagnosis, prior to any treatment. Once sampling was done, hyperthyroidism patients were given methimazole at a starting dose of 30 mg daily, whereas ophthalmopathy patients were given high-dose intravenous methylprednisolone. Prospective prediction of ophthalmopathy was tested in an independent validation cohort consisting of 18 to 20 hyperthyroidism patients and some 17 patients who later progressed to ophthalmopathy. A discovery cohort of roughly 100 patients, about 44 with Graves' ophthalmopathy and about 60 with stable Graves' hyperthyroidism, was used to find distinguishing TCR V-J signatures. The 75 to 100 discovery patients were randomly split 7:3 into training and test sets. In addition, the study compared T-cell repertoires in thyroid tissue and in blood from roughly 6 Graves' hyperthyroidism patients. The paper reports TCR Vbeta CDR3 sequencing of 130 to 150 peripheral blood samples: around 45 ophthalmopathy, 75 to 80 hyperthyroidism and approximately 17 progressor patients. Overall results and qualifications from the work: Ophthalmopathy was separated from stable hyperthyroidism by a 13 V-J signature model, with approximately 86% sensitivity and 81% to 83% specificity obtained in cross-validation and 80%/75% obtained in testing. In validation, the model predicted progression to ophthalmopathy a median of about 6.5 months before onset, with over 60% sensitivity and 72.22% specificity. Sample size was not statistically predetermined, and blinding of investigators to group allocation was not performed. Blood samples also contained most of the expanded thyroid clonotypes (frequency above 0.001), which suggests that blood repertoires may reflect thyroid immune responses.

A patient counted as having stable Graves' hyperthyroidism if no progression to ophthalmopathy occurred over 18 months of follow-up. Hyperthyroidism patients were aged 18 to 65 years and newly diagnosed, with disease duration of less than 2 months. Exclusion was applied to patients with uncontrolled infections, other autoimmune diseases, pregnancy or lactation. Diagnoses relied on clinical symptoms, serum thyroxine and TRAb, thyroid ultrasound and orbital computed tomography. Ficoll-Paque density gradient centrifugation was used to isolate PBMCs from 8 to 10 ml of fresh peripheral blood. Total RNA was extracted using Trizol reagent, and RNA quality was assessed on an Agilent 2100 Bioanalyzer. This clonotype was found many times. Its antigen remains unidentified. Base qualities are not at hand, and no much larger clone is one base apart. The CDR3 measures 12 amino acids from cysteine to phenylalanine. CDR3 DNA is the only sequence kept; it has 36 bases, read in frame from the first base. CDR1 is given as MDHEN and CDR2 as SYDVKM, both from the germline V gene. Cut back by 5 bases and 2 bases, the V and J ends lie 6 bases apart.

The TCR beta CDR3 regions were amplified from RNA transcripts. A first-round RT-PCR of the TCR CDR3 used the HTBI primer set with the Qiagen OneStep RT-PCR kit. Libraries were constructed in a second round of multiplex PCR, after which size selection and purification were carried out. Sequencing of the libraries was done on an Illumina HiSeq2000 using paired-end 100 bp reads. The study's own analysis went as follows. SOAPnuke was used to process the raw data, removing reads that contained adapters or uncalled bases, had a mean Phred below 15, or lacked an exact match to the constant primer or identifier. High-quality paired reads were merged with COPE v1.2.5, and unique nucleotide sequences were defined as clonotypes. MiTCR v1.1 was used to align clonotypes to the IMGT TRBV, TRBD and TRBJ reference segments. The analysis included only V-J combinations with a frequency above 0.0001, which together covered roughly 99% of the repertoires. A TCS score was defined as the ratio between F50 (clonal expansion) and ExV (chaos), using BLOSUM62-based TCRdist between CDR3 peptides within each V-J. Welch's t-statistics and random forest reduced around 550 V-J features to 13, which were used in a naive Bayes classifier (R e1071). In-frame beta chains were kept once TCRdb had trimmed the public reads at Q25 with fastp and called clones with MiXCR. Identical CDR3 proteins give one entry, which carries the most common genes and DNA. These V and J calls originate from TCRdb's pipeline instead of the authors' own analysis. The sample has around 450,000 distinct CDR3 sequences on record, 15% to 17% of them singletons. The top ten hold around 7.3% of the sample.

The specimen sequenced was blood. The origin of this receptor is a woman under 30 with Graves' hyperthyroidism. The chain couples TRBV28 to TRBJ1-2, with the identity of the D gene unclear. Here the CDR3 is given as CASSGRNYGYTF. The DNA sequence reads TGTGCCAGCAGTGGACGGAACTATGGCTACACCTTC.